The 5 T cell receptor beta chains reported below all come from one sample, sequenced in a study of regulatory T cells in long-lasting Graves disease (dated by TCRdb to the early 2020s). Explained via the paper, the time point label denotes: newly diagnosed GD, antithyroid drugs for less than 3 months. RNA was extracted from PBMCs in TRIzol for both TCR sequencing and RNA sequencing. The protocol used for the library was multiplex PCR. The run used an Illumina HiSeq 4000. iRepertoire HTBI primers and Arm-PCR amplification of CDR3 regions were used to construct TCR beta libraries. In TCRdb, the public reads were trimmed at Q25 with fastp and aligned with MiXCR, with productive beta chains retained. Every CDR3 protein is listed once, alongside the most common genes and DNA of its rows. The sample includes hundreds of thousands of distinct CDR3 sequences, with roughly 15% observed a single time. Together, the top ten hold 18% of the sample.

The same sample was also used in a study of T cells in Graves' hyperthyroidism and ophthalmopathy.

Material: peripheral blood mononuclear cells (PBMCs), obtained at new diagnosis, from a patient treated with antithyroid drugs. The receptor source for this set is a young woman with Graves disease. Donor details come from another sample of the same person, matched by shared clones.

This chain links TRBV6-2 or TRBV6-3 with TRBJ2-1, with D possibly being TRBD2 (5 bases). Between the trimmed V and J ends, which lost 7 bases and 9 bases, there was a span of 16 bases. The germline V gene encodes CDR1 MNHEY and CDR2 SVGEGT. The CDR3 length is 13 residues. CDR3: CASISGGALEQFF. The CDR3 bases are TGTGCCAGCATCTCTGGAGGAGCACTTGAGCAGTTCTTC.

There are many counts of this clonotype. This chain uses TRBV27 with TRBJ2-7; 7 bases align to TRBD2. Germline CDR1 reads MNHEY; CDR2 reads SMNVEV (reference sequence). The trim removed 5 bases at V and 7 bases at J, leaving 11 bases unmatched. The CDR3 totals 14 residues. The CDR3 DNA reads as TGTGCCAGCAGTCGGCTAGCGGAGTTTTGGGAGCAGTACTTC. It encodes CASSRLAEFWEQYF.

This clonotype was found a few times. The chain recombines TRBV20-1 with TRBJ2-7; 8 bases match TRBD2. This CDR3 spans 13 amino acids. Germline CDR1 and CDR2: DFQATT and SNEGSKA (reference sequence). The J segment lost 5 bases and the V segment lost 1 base, leaving 4 bases of the junction unmatched. This CDR3 reads CSARATSANEQYF. CDR3 DNA: TGCAGTGCTAGAGCGACTAGCGCCAACGAGCAGTACTTC.

This clonotype came up a few times. The chain joins TRBV20-1 to TRBJ1-2; 9 nucleotides align to TRBD1. Trimming at V came to 5 bases and at J to 4 bases, leaving 5 bases not matched to a gene. The V gene's germline CDR1 is DFQATT and CDR2 SNEGSKA (reference sequence). CDR3 length equals 13 residues. The CDR3 here is CSAAEGQGYGYTF. In DNA form, the CDR3 reads TGCAGTGCTGCAGAGGGACAGGGCTATGGCTACACCTTC.

The rearrangement uses TRBV28 and TRBJ1-4, with D perhaps TRBD1 (6 bases). The V end was cut by 6 bases, the J end by 5 bases, with 16 bases between. Germline-derived CDR1 and CDR2 are MDHEN and SYDVKM. The CDR3 covers 15 residues. This CDR3 reads CASRQLRGENEKLFF. DNA of the CDR3: TGTGCCAGCAGGCAGCTCAGGGGCGAAAATGAAAAACTGTTTTTT.